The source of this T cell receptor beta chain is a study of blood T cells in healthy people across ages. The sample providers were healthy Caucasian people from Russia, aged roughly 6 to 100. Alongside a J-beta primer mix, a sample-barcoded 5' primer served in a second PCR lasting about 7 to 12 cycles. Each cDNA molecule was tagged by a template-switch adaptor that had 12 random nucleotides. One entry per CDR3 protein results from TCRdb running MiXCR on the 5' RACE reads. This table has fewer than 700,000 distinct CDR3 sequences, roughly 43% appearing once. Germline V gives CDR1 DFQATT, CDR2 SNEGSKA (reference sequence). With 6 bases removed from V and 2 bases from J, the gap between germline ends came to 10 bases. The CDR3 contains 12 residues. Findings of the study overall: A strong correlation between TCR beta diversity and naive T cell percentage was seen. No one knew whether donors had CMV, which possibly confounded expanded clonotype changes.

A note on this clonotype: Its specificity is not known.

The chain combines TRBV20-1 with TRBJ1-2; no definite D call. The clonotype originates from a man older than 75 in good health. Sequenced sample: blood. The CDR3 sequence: CSARHENYGYTF. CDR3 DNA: TGCAGTGCCAGGCATGAGAACTATGGCTACACCTTC.